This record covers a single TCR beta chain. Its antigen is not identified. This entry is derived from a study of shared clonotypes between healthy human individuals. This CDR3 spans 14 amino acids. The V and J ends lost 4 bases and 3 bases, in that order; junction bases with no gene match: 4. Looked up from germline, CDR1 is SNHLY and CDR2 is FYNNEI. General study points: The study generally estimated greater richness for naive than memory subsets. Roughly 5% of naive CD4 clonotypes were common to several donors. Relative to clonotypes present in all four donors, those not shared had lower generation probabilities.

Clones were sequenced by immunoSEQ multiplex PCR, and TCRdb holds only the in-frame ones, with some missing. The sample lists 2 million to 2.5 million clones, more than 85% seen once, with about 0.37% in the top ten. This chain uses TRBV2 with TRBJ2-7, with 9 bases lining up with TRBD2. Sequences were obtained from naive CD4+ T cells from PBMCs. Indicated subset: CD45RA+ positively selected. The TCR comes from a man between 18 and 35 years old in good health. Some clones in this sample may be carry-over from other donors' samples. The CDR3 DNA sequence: TGTGCCAGCAGTGTCGATAGCGGGAGCTACGAGCAGTACTTC. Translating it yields CASSVDSGSYEQYF.